The 21 T cell receptor beta chains below were found in one sample sequenced in a study of blood T cell repertoires in COVID-19. Clones were sequenced by immunoSEQ multiplex PCR, and TCRdb holds only the in-frame ones, with some missing. This sample yields 170,000 or so clones, of which roughly 83% are seen a single time; less than 15% belongs to the top ten. Material: peripheral blood. These receptors came from a man younger than 35 with active or convalescent COVID-19.

This sequence joins TRBV19 and TRBJ1-1; 8 bases are shared with TRBD1. The CDR3 runs 14 residues. The V gene's germline CDR1 is LNHDA and CDR2 SQIVND (reference sequence). The trim removed 3 bases at V and 0 bases at J, leaving 0 bases unmatched. The CDR3 protein is CASSMDRVNTEAFF. In DNA form, the CDR3 reads TGTGCCAGTAGTATGGACAGGGTGAACACTGAAGCTTTCTTT.

This clone was counted only a few times. The chain carries TRBV5-1 and TRBJ2-3; tentative D call: TRBD1 (6 bases). CDR1 and CDR2 from the germline V gene are SGHRS and YFSETQ. The CDR3 sequence is 17 residues long. The V and J ends lost 3 bases and 5 bases respectively, with 22 bases between them. For the CDR3, the DNA is TGCGCCAGCAGCTCCGGGACATCCAACTCGGGGCGAGATACGCAGTATTTT. Protein: CASSSGTSNSGRDTQYF.

The rearrangement joins TRBV6-1 to TRBJ2-2, with 11 bases identical to TRBD1. V shed 3 bases and J 3 bases; nucleotides not matched to a gene: 3. The germline V gene encodes CDR1 MNHNS and CDR2 SASEGT. This CDR3 comprises 16 residues. CDR3 loop: CASSEGQGGYTGELFF. CDR3 DNA: TGTGCCAGCAGTGAGGGACAGGGGGGTTACACCGGGGAGCTGTTTTTT.

The chain recombines TRBV6-5 with TRBJ1-4, with 7 bases matching TRBD1. CDR1 and CDR2 (germline): MNHEY, SVGAGI. The V gene end was trimmed by 5 bases and the J gene end by 7 bases; junction bases not matched to a gene: 7. This CDR3 spans 14 amino acids. In nucleotides, the CDR3 is TGTGCCAGCAGTACGACAGGGCTGGGTGAAAAACTGTTTTTT. It specifies CASSTTGLGEKLFF.

This chain connects TRBV11-2 to TRBJ2-7; maybe TRBD1 (6 bases). The CDR3 is 13 amino acids. Trimming pared 9 bases from V and 5 bases from J, leaving 17 bases between. The germline V gene encodes CDR1 SGHAT and CDR2 FQNNGV. In DNA, the CDR3 is TGTGCCAGTACCTTGGGGGCGGCGAACGAGCAGTACTTC. It encodes CASTLGAANEQYF.

The V and J genes are TRBV5-8 and TRBJ2-6, with D tentatively TRBD1 (6 bases). Germline loops: CDR1 SGHTS, CDR2 YDEGEE. There are 13 residues in the CDR3. Trimming removed 3 bases from V and 12 bases from J, with 13 bases in between. CDR3 residues: CASSSWQGTVLTF. CDR3 nucleotides: TGTGCCAGCAGCTCTTGGCAGGGGACCGTCCTGACTTTC.

The chain employs TRBV7-8 and TRBJ2-2, with D unresolved. The V gene's germline CDR1 is SGHVS and CDR2 FQNEAQ. The ends were cut back, 1 base at V and 2 bases at J, with 5 bases in the middle. The CDR3 is 14 residues long. The CDR3 DNA is TGTGCCAGCAGCTTAGTAGTAAACACCGGGGAGCTGTTTTTT. Amino acids: CASSLVVNTGELFF. The full variable domain, completed using reference TRBV7-8 and TRBJ2-2, is GAGVSQSPRYKVAKRGQDVALRCDPISGHVSLFWYQQALGQGPEFLTYFQNEAQLDKSGLPSDRFFAERPEGSVSTLKIQRTQQEDSAVYLCASSLVVNTGELFFGEGSRLTVL.

The genes are TRBV7-8 and TRBJ2-1, with D unresolved. The V end was cut by 5 bases, the J end by 3 bases, with 8 bases between. Germline V gives CDR1 SGHVS, CDR2 FQNEAQ. The length of the CDR3 is 13 residues. The CDR3 protein is CASSHGIYNEQFF. CDR3 nucleotides: TGTGCCAGCAGCCACGGTATCTACAATGAGCAGTTCTTC.

The chain joins TRBV6-6 to TRBJ2-3; 9 bases fit TRBD2. Germline V CDR1 and CDR2: MNHNY, SVGAGI (reference sequence). This CDR3 region has 15 residues. The V segment lost 7 bases and the J segment 3 bases; nucleotides outside the gene matches: 8. The CDR3 nucleotides are TGTGCCAGCACCTTCGGTAGCGGGAGAACAGATACGCAGTATTTT. Its translation is CASTFGSGRTDTQYF.

The rearrangement links TRBV6-1 to TRBJ1-3; D unclear. Deletions cut 2 bases from V and 0 bases from J, with 8 bases between. The germline CDR1 and CDR2 sequences are MNHNS and SASEGT. The CDR3 loop spans 15 amino acids. CDR3 DNA sequence: TGTGCCAGCAGTGAATACCTGAGCTCTGGAAACACCATATATTTT. This gives the protein CASSEYLSSGNTIYF.

This chain uses TRBV5-1 with TRBJ1-2; possibly TRBD1 for D (6 bases). The CDR3 consists of 14 residues. Germline V gives CDR1 SGHRS, CDR2 YFSETQ. The V end lost 3 bases, the J end lost 5 bases, and 14 bases lay between the germline ends. The CDR3 reads CASSYDAQGYGYTF. The DNA for the CDR3 is TGCGCCAGCAGCTATGACGCTCAGGGGTATGGCTACACCTTC.

The CDR3 region is CASSHLDWGTVPYEQYF. The CDR3 DNA is TGTGCCAGCAGCCACCTGGATTGGGGGACAGTTCCCTACGAGCAGTACTTC. The chain recombines TRBV14 with TRBJ2-7, with 7 bases that match TRBD1. The CDR3 extends over 17 amino acids. Trimming took 3 bases from V and 2 from J; bases not matched to a gene: 13. Germline CDR1 SGHDN, CDR2 FVKESK.

The chain recombines TRBV30 with TRBJ2-3; D perhaps matches TRBD2 (6 bases). This CDR3 is 18 amino acids long. Germline values: CDR1 GTSNPN, CDR2 SVGIG (reference sequence). V was cut by 1 base and J by 2 bases, with 22 bases left in between. The CDR3 region is CAWSANQFRWRDTDTQYF. In nucleotides, the CDR3 is TGTGCCTGGAGTGCAAACCAGTTCAGGTGGAGGGACACAGATACGCAGTATTTT. Full variable domain (rest looked up from reference TRBV30 and TRBJ2-3): SQTIHQWPATLVQPVGSPLSLECTVEGTSNPNLYWYRQAAGRGLQLLFYSVGIGQISSEVPQNLSASRPQDRQFILSSKKLLLSDSGFYLCAWSANQFRWRDTDTQYFGPGTRLTVL.

The chain recombines TRBV7-5 with TRBJ2-7; the tabulated D call, TRBD1, remains unverified against the DNA. TRBV7-5 is listed as a pseudogene. CDR3 length: 14 residues. The CDR3 region is CVRSRHRVPDRGNF. The CDR3 DNA reads as TGTGTCAGAAGCCGCCATAGGGTGCCGGACAGGGGGAACTTC.

The rearrangement joins TRBV6-5 to TRBJ2-3; D is undetermined. V was shortened by 3 bases and J by 0 bases, with 4 bases between the two germline ends. This CDR3 contains 13 residues. Germline loops: CDR1 MNHEY, CDR2 SVGAGI. This CDR3 reads CASSYTSTDTQYF. The DNA for the CDR3 is TGTGCCAGCAGTTATACTAGCACAGATACGCAGTATTTT.

CDR3 region: CASSLKSGTEAFF. The CDR3 DNA reads as TGCGCCAGCAGCTTGAAATCAGGTACTGAAGCTTTCTTT. The chain carries TRBV5-1 and TRBJ1-1, with no clear D. The CDR3 sequence is 13 residues long. Trimming left V 1 base short and J 5 bases short, with 9 bases between. CDR1 and CDR2 (germline): SGHRS, YFSETQ.

The chain couples TRBV3-1 (or the pseudogene TRBV3-2) to TRBJ2-1; 9 nucleotides agree with TRBD1. Germline V gene sequence: CDR1 LGHDT, CDR2 YNNKEL (reference sequence). The CDR3 runs 12 residues. The trim removed 6 bases at V and 14 bases at J, leaving 8 bases unmatched. The CDR3 DNA reads TGTGCCAGCAGAAAGTCCGGGACAGGGAAGTTCTTC. It translates to CASRKSGTGKFF.

The chain recombines TRBV19 with TRBJ2-7, with TRBD1 as a possible D gene (6 bases). CDR1 and CDR2 (germline): LNHDA, SQIVND (reference sequence). This CDR3 region has 14 residues. Trimming took 5 bases from V and 0 from J, leaving 11 bases between them. CDR3 in amino acids: CASSWDTHSYEQYF. Here the CDR3 DNA reads TGTGCCAGTAGTTGGGACACCCACTCCTACGAGCAGTACTTC.

V usage is TRBV27 and J usage is TRBJ1-2; 9 positions match TRBD1. V was clipped by 3 bases and J by 10 bases; unmatched bases: 18. Germline V gene data show CDR1 as MNHEY and CDR2 as SMNVEV (reference sequence). This CDR3 spans 17 amino acids. In nucleotides, the CDR3 is TGTGCCAGCAGTTTTAGTATGGTCCCGGACAGGGGATGGGACTACACCTTC. It translates to CASSFSMVPDRGWDYTF.

V is TRBV7-9 and J is TRBJ2-3; 8 bases align to TRBD2. Unmatched junction bases numbered 14, after V lost 3 bases and J lost 6 bases. Germline V gene data show CDR1 as SEHNR and CDR2 as FQNEAQ (reference sequence). The CDR3 is 17 residues long. The CDR3 sequence is CASSFNGGAVSGDTQYF. CDR3 DNA sequence: TGTGCCAGCAGCTTTAACGGGGGGGCCGTTTCAGGGGATACGCAGTATTTT.

The rearrangement joins TRBV5-6 to TRBJ1-1, with D uncertain. V was clipped by 1 base and J by 2 bases, with 9 bases between them. Germline V gene sequence: CDR1 SGHDT, CDR2 YYEEEE. This CDR3 comprises 14 residues. DNA for the CDR3: TGTGCCAGCAGCTTGAGAGGGAGAAACACTGAAGCTTTCTTT. Protein product: CASSLRGRNTEAFF.